This T cell receptor (beta chain) comes out of a study of radiotherapy plus CTLA-4 blockade in lung cancer (dated by TCRdb to 2017 to 2018). Describing the broader study: Among enrolled patients, roughly 20% had an objective response and approximately 30% reached disease control. The full study reports these points: After treatment with radiotherapy and ipilimumab, TCR clones that originated in tumors expanded in peripheral blood. Increased serum interferon-beta after radiation, together with early dynamic changes in blood T cell clones, were reported to be the strongest predictors of response.

Details on this clone: Its specific antigen is unknown. Qualities for individual bases were not recorded, and no much larger clone is one base off.

The study evaluated CTLA-4 blockade (ipilimumab) given together with focal radiation therapy in patients who had chemo-refractory metastatic non-small-cell lung cancer. Preparation of the library involved the immunoSEQ multiplex PCR assay. This is the immuneACCESS table as TCRdb keeps it, with only in-frame sequences that have V and J called. A part of the clones is gone; compared with another copy, unresolved V genes explain less than half, and the rest is unexplained. The sample table contains over 60,000 clones; only one count was recorded for more than 85% of them. Of the sample, about 0.95% is held by the ten largest clones. V is cut by 6 bases and J by 0 bases, and the space between the germline ends is 9 bases. Inclusive of the bounding cysteine and phenylalanine, the CDR3 is 14 residues long. Kept here is only the CDR3 DNA, which spans 42 bases and is read in frame from base 1. According to the germline V gene, CDR1 reads SGHVS and CDR2 reads FQNEAQ.

Here the chain combines TRBV7-8 and TRBJ1-5; D gene: possibly TRBD1, on 6 matching bases. The clonotype comes from a human donor with non-small cell lung cancer who had stable disease on radiotherapy plus ipilimumab. Sequenced here: peripheral blood, sampled from a patient treated with radiotherapy plus ipilimumab. This receptor carries the CDR3 CASSTRGSNQPQHF. The DNA is as follows: TGTGCCAGCAGTACCAGGGGTAGCAATCAGCCCCAGCATTTT.